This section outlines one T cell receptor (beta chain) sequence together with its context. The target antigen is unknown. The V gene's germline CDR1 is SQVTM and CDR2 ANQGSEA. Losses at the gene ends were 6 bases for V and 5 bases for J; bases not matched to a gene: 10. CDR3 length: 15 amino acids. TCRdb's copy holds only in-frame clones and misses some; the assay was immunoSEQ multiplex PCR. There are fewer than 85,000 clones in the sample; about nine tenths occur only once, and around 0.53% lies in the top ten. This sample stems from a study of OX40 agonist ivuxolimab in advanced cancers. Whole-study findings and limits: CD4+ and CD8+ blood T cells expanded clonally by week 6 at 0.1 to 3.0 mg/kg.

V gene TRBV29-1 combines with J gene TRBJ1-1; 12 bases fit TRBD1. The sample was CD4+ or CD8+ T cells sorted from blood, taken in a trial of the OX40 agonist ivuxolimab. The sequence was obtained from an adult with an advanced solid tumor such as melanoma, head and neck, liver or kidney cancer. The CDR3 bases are TGCAGCGTCGCTGGGACAGGGGGCGGTCTGACTGAAGCTTTCTTT. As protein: CSVAGTGGGLTEAFF.